The rows below give T cell receptor beta chains drawn from one sample of a study of T cell repertoires in cytomegalovirus infection. These receptors have no known antigen. TCRdb called the reads again in MiXCR, with one record for every CDR3 protein. The table records 400,000 to 600,000 distinct CDR3 sequences, under 55% of them present only once. The material sequenced was cultured PBMCs, taken from culture after CMV antigen stimulation. Source of these receptors: a human donor in good health (CMV status not recorded). Some clones in this sample may be carry-over from other donors' samples. Both conserved end residues are part of each CDR3. Fields, in order: V gene, D gene, J gene, clone size, CDR3 protein, CDR3 DNA. D genes are given only for firm matches. Size is stated for part of the rows, as once, few or many counts, or as a class when the clone is expanded.

TRBV6-6	NA	TRBJ2-3	NA	CASSYGDPQADTQYF	TGTGCCAGCAGTTACGGTGACCCCCAGGCCGATACGCAGTATTTT
TRBV4-2	NA	TRBJ2-2	once	CASSQDPDTGELFF	TGTGCCAGCAGCCAAGATCCGGACACCGGGGAGCTGTTTTTT
TRBV7-2	NA	TRBJ2-3	few	CASSPRDRDTQYF	TGTGCCAGCAGCCCACGAGACAGAGATACGCAGTATTTT
TRBV7-2	TRBD1	TRBJ1-1	many	CASSLVGQGGTEAFF	TGTGCCAGCAGCTTAGTCGGACAGGGTGGGACTGAAGCTTTCTTT
TRBV4-1	NA	TRBJ2-3	NA	CASGGPTDTQYF	TGCGCCAGCGGGGGACCCACAGATACGCAGTATTTT
TRBV7-2	NA	TRBJ1-3	NA	CASSLVWGFGNTIYF	TGTGCCAGCAGCTTAGTTTGGGGATTTGGAAACACCATATATTTT
TRBV12-3/TRBV12-4	TRBD1	TRBJ1-2	few	CASRDRNYGYTF	TGTGCCAGCAGGGACAGGAACTATGGCTACACCTTC
TRBV13	NA	TRBJ2-3	NA	CASSSTFNRGTPSDTQYF	TGTGCCAGCAGCTCCACCTTCAATAGGGGGACCCCGTCGGATACGCAGTATTTT
TRBV7-6	TRBD2	TRBJ2-2	NA	CASRSLAGETGELFF	TGTGCCAGCAGATCCCTTGCGGGGGAGACCGGGGAGCTGTTTTTT
TRBV27	NA	TRBJ1-2	NA	CASSSNRVGYTF	TGTGCCAGCAGTAGCAACAGGGTTGGCTACACCTTC
TRBV24-1	TRBD2	TRBJ2-1	once	CATSASSGRARDEQFF	TGTGCCACCAGTGCTTCTAGCGGGAGAGCTAGGGATGAGCAGTTCTTC
TRBV7-2	NA	TRBJ2-1	many	CASSFGARSSNEQFF	TGTGCCAGCAGCTTTGGGGCAAGGAGCTCCAATGAGCAGTTCTTC
TRBV7-2	TRBD2	TRBJ2-7	few	CASRPGLAGNEQYF	TGTGCCAGCAGACCCGGACTAGCGGGAAACGAGCAGTACTTC
TRBV11-2	NA	TRBJ2-1	few	CASSPGLGGINEQFF	TGTGCCAGCAGCCCGGGGTTAGGCGGGATTAATGAGCAGTTCTTC
TRBV5-1	TRBD1	TRBJ1-2	NA	CASSPGQGMYGYTF	TGCGCCAGCAGCCCCGGACAGGGAATGTATGGCTACACCTTC
TRBV5-1	TRBD1	TRBJ2-5	NA	CASSPQGAEETQYF	TGCGCCAGCAGCCCACAGGGGGCAGAGGAGACCCAGTACTTC
TRBV7-8	TRBD1	TRBJ1-2	few	CASSYRTGERYTF	TGTGCCAGCAGCTACCGGACAGGGGAGAGATACACCTTC